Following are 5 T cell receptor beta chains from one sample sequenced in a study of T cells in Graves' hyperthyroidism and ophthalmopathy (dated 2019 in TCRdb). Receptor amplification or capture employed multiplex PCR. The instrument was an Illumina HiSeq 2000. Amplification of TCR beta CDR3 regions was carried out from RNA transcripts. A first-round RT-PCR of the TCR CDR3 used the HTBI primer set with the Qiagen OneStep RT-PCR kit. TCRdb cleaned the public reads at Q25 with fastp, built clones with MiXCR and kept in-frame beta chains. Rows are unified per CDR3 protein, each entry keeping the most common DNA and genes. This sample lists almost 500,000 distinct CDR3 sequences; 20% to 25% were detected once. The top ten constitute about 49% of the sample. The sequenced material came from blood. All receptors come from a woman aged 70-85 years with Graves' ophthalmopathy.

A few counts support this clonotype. In DNA form, the CDR3 reads TGTGCCAGCAATAAAGACAGGGCCACCGGGGAGCTGTTTTTT. It yields the protein CASNKDRATGELFF. The chain couples TRBV6-2 or TRBV6-3 to TRBJ2-2; 7 bases line up with TRBD1. Looked up from germline, CDR1 is MNHEY and CDR2 is SVGEGT. There are 14 residues in the CDR3. The junction had 6 bases not matched to a gene; V was cut back by 7 bases and J by 4 bases.

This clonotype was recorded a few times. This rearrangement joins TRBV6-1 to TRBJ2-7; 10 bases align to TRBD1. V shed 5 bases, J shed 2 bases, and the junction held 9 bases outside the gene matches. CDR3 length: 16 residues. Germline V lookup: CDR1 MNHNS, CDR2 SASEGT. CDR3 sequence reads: CASSPMTGGATYEQYF. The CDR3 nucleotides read TGTGCCAGCAGTCCAATGACAGGGGGCGCAACCTACGAGCAGTACTTC.

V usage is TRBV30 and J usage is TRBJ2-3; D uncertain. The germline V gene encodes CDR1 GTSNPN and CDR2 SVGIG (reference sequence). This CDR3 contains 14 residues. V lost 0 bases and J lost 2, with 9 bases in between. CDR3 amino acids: CAWSVNGNTDTQYF. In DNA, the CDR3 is TGTGCCTGGAGTGTAAATGGGAACACAGATACGCAGTATTTT.

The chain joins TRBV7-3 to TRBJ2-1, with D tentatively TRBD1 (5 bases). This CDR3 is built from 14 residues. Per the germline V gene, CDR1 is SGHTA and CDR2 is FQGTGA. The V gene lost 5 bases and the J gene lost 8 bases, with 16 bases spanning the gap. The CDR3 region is CASSPGSFGDEQFF. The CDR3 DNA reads TGTGCCAGCAGCCCAGGGTCATTTGGGGATGAGCAGTTCTTC.

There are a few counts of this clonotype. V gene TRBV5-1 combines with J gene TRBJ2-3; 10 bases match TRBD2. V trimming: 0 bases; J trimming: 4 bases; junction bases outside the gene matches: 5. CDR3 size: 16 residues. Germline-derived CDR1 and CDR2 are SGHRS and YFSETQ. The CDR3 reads CASSLDLAGVPDTQYF. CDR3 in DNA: TGCGCCAGCAGCTTGGATCTAGCGGGAGTTCCAGATACGCAGTATTTT.